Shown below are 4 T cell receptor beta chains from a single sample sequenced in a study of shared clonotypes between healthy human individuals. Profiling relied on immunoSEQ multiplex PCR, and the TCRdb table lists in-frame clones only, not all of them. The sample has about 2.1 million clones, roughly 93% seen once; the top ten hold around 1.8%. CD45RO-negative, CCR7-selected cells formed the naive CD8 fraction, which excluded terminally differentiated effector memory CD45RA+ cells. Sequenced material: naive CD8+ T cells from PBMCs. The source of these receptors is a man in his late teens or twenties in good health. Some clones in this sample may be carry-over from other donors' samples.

CDR3 amino acids: CASSLERVGEQFF. CDR3 DNA sequence: TGTGCCAGCAGCTTAGAGAGGGTAGGTGAGCAGTTCTTC. The V call is TRBV7-9, the J call TRBJ2-1; TRBD2 might be the D (5 bases). The germline V gene encodes CDR1 SEHNR and CDR2 FQNEAQ (reference sequence). The CDR3 is 13 amino acids. V was clipped by 1 base and J by 9 bases, with 10 bases between them.

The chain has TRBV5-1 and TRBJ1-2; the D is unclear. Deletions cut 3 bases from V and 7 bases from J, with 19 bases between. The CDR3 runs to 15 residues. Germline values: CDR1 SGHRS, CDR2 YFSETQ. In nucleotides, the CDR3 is TGCGCCAGCAGCTCCCATAGACGGTCGCCGGGTGGCTACACCTTC. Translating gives CASSSHRRSPGGYTF.

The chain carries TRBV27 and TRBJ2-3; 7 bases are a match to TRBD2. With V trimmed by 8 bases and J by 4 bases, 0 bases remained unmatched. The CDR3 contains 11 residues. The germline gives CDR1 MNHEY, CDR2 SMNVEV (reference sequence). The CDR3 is CASAGADTQYF. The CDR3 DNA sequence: TGTGCCAGCGCGGGGGCAGATACGCAGTATTTT.

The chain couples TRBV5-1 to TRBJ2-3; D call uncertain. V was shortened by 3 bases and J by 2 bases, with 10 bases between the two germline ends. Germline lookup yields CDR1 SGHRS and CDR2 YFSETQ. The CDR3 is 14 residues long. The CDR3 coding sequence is TGCGCCAGCAGCTCCGGTCCTATCACAGATACGCAGTATTTT. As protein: CASSSGPITDTQYF.